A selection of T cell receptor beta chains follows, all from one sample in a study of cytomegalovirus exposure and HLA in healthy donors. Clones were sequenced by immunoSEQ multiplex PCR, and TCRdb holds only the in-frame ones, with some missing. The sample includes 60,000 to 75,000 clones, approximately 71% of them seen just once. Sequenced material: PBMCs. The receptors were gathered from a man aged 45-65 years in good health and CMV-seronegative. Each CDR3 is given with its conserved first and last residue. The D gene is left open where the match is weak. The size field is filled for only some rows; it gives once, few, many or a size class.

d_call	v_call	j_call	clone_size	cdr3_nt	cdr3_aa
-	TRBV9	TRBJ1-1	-	TGTGCCAGCAGCGTAGCGGCAGGTGAAGCTTTCTTT	CASSVAAGEAFF
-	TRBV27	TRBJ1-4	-	TGTGCCAGCAGTGGAGGGGAACGTTGGGAAAATGAAAAACTGTTTTTT	CASSGGERWENEKLFF
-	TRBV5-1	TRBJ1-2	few	TGCGCCAGCAGCTTGGAGGGGTCTGGCTATGGCTACACCTTC	CASSLEGSGYGYTF
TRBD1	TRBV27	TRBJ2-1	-	TGTGCCAGCAGTTCCACCGACAGGGTGCGGGAGCAGTTCTTC	CASSSTDRVREQFF
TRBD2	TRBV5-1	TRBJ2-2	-	TGCGCCAGCAGCCCAGGGTTTGGGACTAGCGGGGGTATGGAGCTGTTTTTT	CASSPGFGTSGGMELFF
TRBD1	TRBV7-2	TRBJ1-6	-	TGTGCCAGCAGCAGGACAGGAACTGATAATTCACCCCTCCACTTT	CASSRTGTDNSPLHF
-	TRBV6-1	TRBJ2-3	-	TGTGCCAGCAGTGAAGCGGGGGTGGGGGGGCGCACAGATACGCAGTATTTT	CASSEAGVGGRTDTQYF
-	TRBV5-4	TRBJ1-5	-	TGTGCCAGCAGCTTGGGGGGGCGGCAGCCCCAGCATTTT	CASSLGGRQPQHF
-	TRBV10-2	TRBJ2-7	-	TGCGCCAGCAGTGAGTCGATCCTAGACGAGCAGTACTTC	CASSESILDEQYF
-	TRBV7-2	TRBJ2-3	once	TGTGCCAGCAGCTTACAGGGGCATGTCACAGATACGCAGTATTTT	CASSLQGHVTDTQYF
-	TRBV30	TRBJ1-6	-	TGTGCCTGGACCCCGGGATGGGGGCCTAATTCACCCCTCCACTTT	CAWTPGWGPNSPLHF
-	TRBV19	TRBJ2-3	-	TGTGCCAGTATTGGCGGGGCCTCCACAGATACGCAGTATTTT	CASIGGASTDTQYF
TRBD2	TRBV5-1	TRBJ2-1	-	TGCGCCACGAAAGGGACTAGCGGGGGGGTGGATGAGCAGTTCTTC	CATKGTSGGVDEQFF
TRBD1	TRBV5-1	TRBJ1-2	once	TGCGCCAGCAGCATACCGACAGGGGCGAAGGGCTACACCTTC	CASSIPTGAKGYTF
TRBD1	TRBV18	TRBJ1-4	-	TGTGCCAGCTCACCGGACAGGGCCAATGAAAAACTGTTTTTT	CASSPDRANEKLFF
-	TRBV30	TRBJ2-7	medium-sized	TGTGCCTGGACGGACCTGGGGGGCTACGAGCAGTACTTC	CAWTDLGGYEQYF
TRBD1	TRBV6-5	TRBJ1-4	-	TGTGCCAGCAGTTACCGGGACAGGGGGAAGTATGAAAAACTGTTTTTT	CASSYRDRGKYEKLFF
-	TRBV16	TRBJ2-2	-	TGTGCCAGCAGCGAGCTGGGCCCAGGGACTCCCGGGGAGCTGTTTTTT	CASSELGPGTPGELFF
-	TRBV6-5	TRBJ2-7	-	TGTGCCAGCAGCGCCCGGGGGATGAAGACCTACGAGCAGTACTTC	CASSARGMKTYEQYF
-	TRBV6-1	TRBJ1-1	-	TGTGCCAGCAGTGAAAGGATGGGGGCCGGAGGTTGGGCTTTCTTT	CASSERMGAGGWAFF
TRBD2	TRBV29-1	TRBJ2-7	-	TGCAGCGTCCGACTAGCGGGGGGGCCCCTTAGCTCCTACGAGCAGTACTTC	CSVRLAGGPLSSYEQYF
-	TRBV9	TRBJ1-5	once	TGTGCCAGCAGCCGGGGAGGCAGTGGAGATCAGCCCCAGCATTTT	CASSRGGSGDQPQHF
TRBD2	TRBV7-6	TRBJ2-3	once	TGTGCCAGCAGCATAAAGAGGACTAGCTGGAGCACAGATACGCAGTATTTT	CASSIKRTSWSTDTQYF
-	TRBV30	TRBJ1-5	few	TGTGCCTGGAACCCTGCGGGGGGGCAGCCCCAGCATTTT	CAWNPAGGQPQHF
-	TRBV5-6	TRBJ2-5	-	TGTGCCAGCAGCCGCGACACCCAAGAGACCCAGTACTTC	CASSRDTQETQYF
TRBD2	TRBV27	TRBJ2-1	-	TGTGCCAGCAGTTCTCGGGGGGGGGAAGAGCAGTTCTTC	CASSSRGGEEQFF
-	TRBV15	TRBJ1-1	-	TGTGCCACCAGCAGAGAAGAGGTTTCTGAAGCTTTCTTT	CATSREEVSEAFF
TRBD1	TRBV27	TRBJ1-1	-	TGTGCCAGCAGCCGAAAGACAGGGTCGGCTTTCTTT	CASSRKTGSAFF
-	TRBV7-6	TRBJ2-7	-	TGTGCCAGCAGCTTAGATCAGGGTCTTGGGTACGAGCAGTACTTC	CASSLDQGLGYEQYF
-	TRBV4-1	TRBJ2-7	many	TGCGCCAGCAGCCAAGGTCCCAGGGCGACCTACGAGCAGTACTTC	CASSQGPRATYEQYF
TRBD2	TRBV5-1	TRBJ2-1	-	TGCGCCAGCAGCTTGGCTAGCGGGGGGATTAAAGAGCAGTTCTTC	CASSLASGGIKEQFF
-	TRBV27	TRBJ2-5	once	TGTGCCAGCAGTTCGATCAACCGGGACTGGCAAGAGACCCAGTACTTC	CASSSINRDWQETQYF
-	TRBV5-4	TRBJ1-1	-	TGTGCCAGCAGCTTGGAGGTAGCGAACACTGAAGCTTTCTTT	CASSLEVANTEAFF
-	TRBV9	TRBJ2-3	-	TGTGCCAGCAGCGTAGCGCGGGCTAACACAGATACGCAGTATTTT	CASSVARANTDTQYF
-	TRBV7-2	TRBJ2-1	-	TGTGCCAGCAGTCAACGAGGGGGGGATGAGCAGTTCTTC	CASSQRGGDEQFF
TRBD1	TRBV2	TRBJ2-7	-	TGTGCCACTCGACAGGGCACCGAGCAGTACTTC	CATRQGTEQYF
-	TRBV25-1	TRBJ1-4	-	TGTGCCAGCAGTGAATTGAAGGGGCTGGTGGGTGAAAAACTGTTTTTT	CASSELKGLVGEKLFF
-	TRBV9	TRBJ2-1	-	TGTGCCAGCAGCTCCTCTATAGCGCGGGTTCCCCATGAGCAGTTCTTC	CASSSSIARVPHEQFF
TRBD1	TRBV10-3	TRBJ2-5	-	TGTGCCATCAGTGAAGAGGGACAGGGGCGGGAGACCCAGTACTTC	CAISEEGQGRETQYF
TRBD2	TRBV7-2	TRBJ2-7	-	TGTGCCAGCAGCTTGGGACTAGCGGGGGGGTTATACGAGCAGTACTTC	CASSLGLAGGLYEQYF
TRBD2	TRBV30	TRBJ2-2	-	TGTGCCGGAGGCGGGGGGGGGATCACCGGGGAGCTGTTTTTT	CAGGGGGITGELFF
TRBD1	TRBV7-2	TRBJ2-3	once	TGTGCCAGCAGACGGGACAGGGGGCCAGATACGCAGTATTTT	CASRRDRGPDTQYF
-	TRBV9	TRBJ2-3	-	TGTGCCAGCACCCTAGGGGCAGGGATAGATACGCAGTATTTT	CASTLGAGIDTQYF
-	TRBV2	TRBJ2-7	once	TGTGCCAGCAGTGGGGAGTACGAGCAGTACTTC	CASSGEYEQYF
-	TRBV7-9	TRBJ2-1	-	TGTGCCAGCAGCTTGAGGGCCGGACAGCCCTACGGTAATGAGCAGTTCTTC	CASSLRAGQPYGNEQFF
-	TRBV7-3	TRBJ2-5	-	TGTGCCAGCAGCTTATCAGGGGCCGGGGAGACCCAGTACTTC	CASSLSGAGETQYF
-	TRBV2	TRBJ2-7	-	TGTGCCAGCAGTCTCGGGTTTGGTGTCTACGAGCAGTACTTC	CASSLGFGVYEQYF
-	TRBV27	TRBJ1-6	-	TGTGCCAGCAGTTTACAGGGGCGCCAGAAATTCTCACCCCTCCACTTT	CASSLQGRQKFSPLHF
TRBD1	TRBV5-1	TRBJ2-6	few	TGCGCCAGCAGCTTACTACCACAGGGGGCGAGCTCTGGGGCCAACGTCCTGACTTTC	CASSLLPQGASSGANVLTF
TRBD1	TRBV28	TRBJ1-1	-	TGTGCCAGCAGTAGGGACAGGTTAACTGAAGCTTTCTTT	CASSRDRLTEAFF